This T cell receptor beta chain was identified in a study of T cell responses to AZD1222 COVID-19 vaccine. This CDR3 contains 17 residues. Per germline, CDR1 SGHDT and CDR2 YYEEEE. V lost 0 bases and J 6 bases, leaving 19 bases between the germline ends. Findings of the study overall: Baseline seropositivity occurred in only six AZD1222 recipients. The sample set comprised mostly white British donors with more females, and clonal diversity was possibly underestimated. Vaccination with two AZD1222 doses was followed by a rise in Spike-specific TCR breadth and depth.

This clone was detected once. Its target is unknown. Clones were sequenced by immunoSEQ multiplex PCR, and TCRdb holds only the in-frame ones, with some missing. The repertoire holds 110,000 or so clones, around 90% seen once, with over 6.5% in the top ten. Sequences were derived from peripheral blood, sampled on day 0 of AZD1222 vaccination. The chain links TRBV5-6 to TRBJ2-1; D possibly corresponds to TRBD1 (5 bases). The source of this sequence is an adult in good health. The chain's CDR3 is CASSLGASWGPSNEQFF. The CDR3 DNA reads as TGTGCCAGCAGCTTGGGGGCCTCCTGGGGCCCCTCCAATGAGCAGTTCTTC. The whole variable domain, remainder taken from reference TRBV5-6 and TRBJ2-1, is DAGVTQSPTHLIKTRGQQVTLRCSPKSGHDTVSWYQQALGQGPQFIFQYYEEEERQRGNFPDRFSGHQFPNYSSELNVNALLLGDSALYLCASSLGASWGPSNEQFFGPGTRLTVL.